There are many counts of the clone carrying this T cell receptor beta chain. The antigen is unknown. This sample is drawn from a study of early T cells in non-severe SARS-CoV-2 infection. Findings and caveats of the study: VDJdb matching, biased toward anti-spike CD8 responses, missed private and CD4 specificities.

Trimming left V 3 bases short and J 5 bases short, with 10 bases between. The CDR3 consists of 13 residues. Germline V CDR1 and CDR2: KGHSH, LQKENI. TCRdb re-called the 5' RACE reads through MiXCR, storing one row per CDR3 protein. The sample has 45,000 to 65,000 distinct CDR3 sequences, about 10% seen once. This sequence was found in an adult who was a healthcare worker with PCR-confirmed SARS-CoV-2 infection or an uninfected control (not recorded which). What was sequenced was whole blood. The chain employs TRBV18 and TRBJ1-1, with D unresolved. CDR3 amino acids: CASSPFEGTEAFF. CDR3 sequence (DNA): TGTGCCAGCTCACCGTTCGAGGGTACTGAAGCTTTCTTT.